Ten or more counts support the clone carrying this TCR beta chain. Its antigen is unknown. Regions amplified from RNA transcripts were the TCR beta CDR3 regions. The HTBI primer set drove a first-round RT-PCR of the TCR CDR3. TCRdb fed the multiplex PCR reads into MiXCR, producing one record per CDR3 protein. Altogether 450,000 to 550,000 distinct CDR3 sequences are present, about 24% being singletons, with the ten largest covering 11%. This sample was included in a study of T cells in Graves' hyperthyroidism and ophthalmopathy. Whole-study results and caveats: Ophthalmopathy got predicted by the model a median about 6.7 months before its onset.

Uncontrolled infection, other autoimmune disease, pregnancy or lactation excluded patients. The diagnostic basis comprised clinical symptoms, serum thyroxine and TRAb, thyroid ultrasound and orbital computed tomography. The germline V and J ends were trimmed by 5 bases and 3 bases, with 14 bases remaining between them. The CDR3 totals 14 residues. Germline V gene sequence: CDR1 MNHEY, CDR2 SMNVEV (reference sequence). The sequence was obtained from a woman in her 30s with Graves' ophthalmopathy. Sequencing input: blood. The chain links TRBV27 to TRBJ2-7; D may be TRBD1 (6 bases). The CDR3: CASSMPGQLYEQYF. The CDR3 DNA is TGTGCCAGCAGTATGCCTGGACAGCTCTACGAGCAGTACTTC.